The 16 T cell receptor beta chains listed next were all sequenced from one sample in a study of blood T cell repertoires in COVID-19. Libraries were prepared by immunoSEQ multiplex PCR; TCRdb keeps only in-frame clonotypes and omits some of them. The sample has some 140,000 clones; more than 80% are singletons. Sequencing was carried out using peripheral blood. The source is a human donor in a cohort sampled during active COVID-19.

The rearrangement joins TRBV2 to TRBJ1-5; no reliable D call. Germline lookup yields CDR1 SNHLY and CDR2 FYNNEI. CDR3 length: 13 amino acids. Trimming left V 9 bases short and J 3 bases short, with 12 bases between. Here the CDR3 DNA reads TGTGCCAGTATATTGACAACCAATCAGCCCCAGCATTTT. Encoded protein: CASILTTNQPQHF.

CDR3: CASREQVTYGYTF. The CDR3 nucleotides are TGTGCCAGCAGGGAACAGGTCACCTATGGCTACACCTTC. V is TRBV7-2 and J is TRBJ1-2; the D gene is possibly TRBD1 (5 bases). The germline gives CDR1 SGHTA, CDR2 FQGNSA. Trimming stripped 6 bases from V and 4 bases from J, with 12 bases between. The CDR3 runs 13 residues.

This clone has just one count. This rearrangement joins TRBV7-9 to TRBJ2-1; 7 bases are a match to TRBD2. V lost 4 bases, J lost 3 bases, and 9 bases stayed unmatched. From germline, CDR1 is SEHNR and CDR2 FQNEAQ (reference sequence). The CDR3 spans 16 residues. The CDR3 is CASSSGRLADYNEQFF. CDR3 coding DNA: TGTGCCAGCAGCTCCGGGCGACTAGCCGACTACAATGAGCAGTTCTTC.

The CDR3 DNA is TGCGCCAGCAGCCAAGAGTTTCTAGCGATCGCCAACGTCCTGACTTTC. Translating gives CASSQEFLAIANVLTF. The chain is built from TRBV4-1 and TRBJ2-6; D is perhaps TRBD2 (6 bases). The germline V gene has CDR1 MGHRA and CDR2 YSYEKL. CDR3 length equals 16 residues. Trimming pared 0 bases from V and 7 bases from J, leaving 13 bases between.

The chain is built from TRBV5-1 and TRBJ2-3; 11 bases agree with TRBD2. Germline CDR1 is SGHRS and CDR2 is YFSETQ. V trimming: 5 bases; J trimming: 2 bases; junction bases outside the gene matches: 4. The CDR3 loop spans 15 amino acids. In DNA, the CDR3 is TGCGCCAGCAGAAAACTAGCGGGAGTCACAGATACGCAGTATTTT. This gives the protein CASRKLAGVTDTQYF.

V gene TRBV7-2 combines with J gene TRBJ2-5; 8 bases are a match to TRBD2. CDR1 SGHTA and CDR2 FQGNSA come from the germline V gene. V shed 1 base and J 4 bases; nucleotides not matched to a gene: 8. The CDR3 runs to 16 residues. Here the CDR3 DNA reads TGTGCCAGCAGCTTAGTCCCGGGGGGGCAGGGAGAGACCCAGTACTTC. Translating gives CASSLVPGGQGETQYF.

In its sample, this clone was seen a few times. The chain has TRBV27 and TRBJ1-5, with D tentatively TRBD1 (6 bases). The V gene's germline CDR1 is MNHEY and CDR2 SMNVEV (reference sequence). Trimming removed 6 bases from V and 1 base from J, with 13 bases in between. The CDR3 loop spans 15 amino acids. CDR3 nucleotide sequence: TGTGCCAGCAGCCCAACAGGGCGCAGCAATCAGCCCCAGCATTTT. Its translation: CASSPTGRSNQPQHF.

The chain uses TRBV9 and TRBJ1-2; 7 bases line up with TRBD1. The V segment lost 4 bases and the J segment 9 bases; nucleotides outside the gene matches: 12. Per the germline V gene, CDR1 is SGDLS and CDR2 is YYNGEE. The CDR3 consists of 14 residues. The CDR3 DNA reads as TGTGCCAGCAGCCCAATAACAGGGGTGACGAGCTACACCTTC. Encoded protein: CASSPITGVTSYTF.

The chain carries TRBV6-5 and TRBJ1-5, with D unresolved. V gave up 5 bases and J gave up 4 bases, with 12 bases separating them. Germline CDR1 reads MNHEY; CDR2 reads SVGAGI. This CDR3 contains 14 residues. CDR3 coding DNA: TGTGCCAGCAGTAAGACTGAAGCGAATCAGCCCCAGCATTTT. Protein sequence: CASSKTEANQPQHF.

This chain connects TRBV5-1 to TRBJ1-2, with TRBD1 matching 7 bases. CDR1 SGHRS and CDR2 YFSETQ come from the germline V gene. This CDR3 spans 14 amino acids. The V and J ends lost 3 bases and 6 bases, in that order; junction bases with no gene match: 8. The CDR3 loop is CASSSDREADGYTF. The CDR3 DNA reads TGCGCCAGCAGCTCCGACAGGGAGGCGGATGGCTACACCTTC.

This clone showed up just once. The chain couples TRBV11-2 to TRBJ2-7; tentatively, D is TRBD1 (7 bases). The CDR3 is 15 amino acids. V was trimmed by 5 bases and J by 4 bases, leaving 18 bases between them. From germline, CDR1 is SGHAT and CDR2 FQNNGV. As DNA, the CDR3 is TGTGCCAGCAGCCCGGGGGTTGGCAGGGGGTACGAGCAGTACGTC. This translates into CASSPGVGRGYEQYV.

The J gene is TRBJ1-1, the V gene TRBV5-1; no clear D. Trimming removed 4 bases from V and 1 base from J, with 8 bases in between. This CDR3 is 13 amino acids long. Germline loops: CDR1 SGHRS, CDR2 YFSETQ. The CDR3 sequence: CASSGLPNTEAFF. The DNA for the CDR3 is TGCGCCAGCAGCGGACTGCCGAACACTGAAGCTTTCTTT.

The V call is TRBV2, the J call TRBJ2-2; D unclear. The CDR3 extends over 12 amino acids. The V gene lost 4 bases and the J gene lost 8 bases, with 8 bases spanning the gap. The V gene's germline CDR1 is SNHLY and CDR2 FYNNEI. DNA of the CDR3: TGTGCCAGCAGTGCCGTCGGGGGGGAGCTGTTTTTT. This codes for CASSAVGGELFF.

V and J are TRBV19 and TRBJ2-2; 8 nucleotides line up with TRBD1. The trim removed 1 base at V and 6 bases at J, leaving 7 bases unmatched. The CDR3 spans 16 residues. Germline V gene lookup returns CDR1 LNHDA and CDR2 SQIVND (reference sequence). The CDR3 reads CASSIGTGLGSGELFF. In nucleotides, the CDR3 is TGTGCCAGTAGTATAGGGACAGGGCTCGGTTCCGGGGAGCTGTTTTTT. Full variable domain (outside the CDR3, taken from reference TRBV19 and TRBJ2-2): DGGITQSPKYLFRKEGQNVTLSCEQNLNHDAMYWYRQDPGQGLRLIYYSQIVNDFQKGDIAEGYSVSREKKESFPLTVTSAQKNPTAFYLCASSIGTGLGSGELFFGEGSRLTVL.

The chain couples TRBV6-4 to TRBJ2-6, with 8 bases lining up with TRBD2. Germline assignment: CDR1 MRHNA and CDR2 SNTAGT. Trimming cost V 6 bases and J 0 bases; bases outside gene matches: 4. This CDR3 has 16 amino acids. Written as DNA, the CDR3 is TGTGCCAGCAGCCGGGGGGGAGGCTCTGGGGCCAACGTCCTGACTTTC. This translates into CASSRGGGSGANVLTF.

The V and J genes are TRBV12-3 or TRBV12-4 and TRBJ1-2, with 8 bases that match TRBD1. Trimming took 6 bases from V and 8 from J; bases not matched to a gene: 5. This CDR3 comprises 12 residues. CDR3 loop: CASRGQGGGYTF. In DNA form, the CDR3 reads TGTGCCAGCAGAGGACAGGGTGGCGGCTACACCTTC.